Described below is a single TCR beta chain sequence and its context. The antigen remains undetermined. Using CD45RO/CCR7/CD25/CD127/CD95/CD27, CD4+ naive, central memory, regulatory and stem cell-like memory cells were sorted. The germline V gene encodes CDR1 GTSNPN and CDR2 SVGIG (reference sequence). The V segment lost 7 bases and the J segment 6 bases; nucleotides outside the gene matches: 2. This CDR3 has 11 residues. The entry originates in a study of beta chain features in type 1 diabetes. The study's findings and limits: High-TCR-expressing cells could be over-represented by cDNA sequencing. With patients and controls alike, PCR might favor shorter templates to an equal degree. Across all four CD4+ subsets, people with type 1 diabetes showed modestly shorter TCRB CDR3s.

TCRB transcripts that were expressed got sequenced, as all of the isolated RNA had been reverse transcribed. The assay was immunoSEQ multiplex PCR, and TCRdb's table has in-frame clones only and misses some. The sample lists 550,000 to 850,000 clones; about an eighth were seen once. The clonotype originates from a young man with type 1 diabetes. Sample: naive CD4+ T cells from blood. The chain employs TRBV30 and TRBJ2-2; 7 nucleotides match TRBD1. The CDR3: CASGGPGELFF. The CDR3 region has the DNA TGTGCCTCAGGGGGTCCCGGGGAGCTGTTTTTT.